The 26 T cell receptor beta chains below were found in one sample sequenced in a study of read filtering for tumor transcriptome and immune sequencing. This library used roughly 400 ng RNA and molecular barcoded adaptors spanning alpha/delta and beta/gamma chains. TCRdb processed the reads anew with MiXCR; each CDR3 protein has one entry. In the table there are 100,000 to 150,000 distinct CDR3 sequences, 13% of which are singletons. Sequenced material: a population of CD138-negative cells sorted from bone marrow. The receptor source for this set is a donor at least 40 years old with multiple myeloma.

This clonotype was found many times. The rearrangement uses TRBV30 and TRBJ1-5; D remains ambiguous. The CDR3 runs 13 residues. V was pared by 0 bases and J by 2 bases, with 5 bases between. Germline lookup yields CDR1 GTSNPN and CDR2 SVGIG (reference sequence). This chain's CDR3 is CAWSVKGNQPQHF. As DNA, the CDR3 is TGTGCCTGGAGTGTAAAGGGCAATCAGCCCCAGCATTTT.

On this clonotype: With a much larger clone just one base away, this may be a read error. The rearrangement links TRBV7-9 to TRBJ2-2; the D is unclear. This CDR3 is 14 amino acids long. Per germline, CDR1 SEHNR and CDR2 FQNEAQ (reference sequence). Trimming removed 1 base from V and 7 bases from J, with 10 bases in between. CDR3 in DNA: TGTGCCAGCAGCTTAGTCCTGAGCGTCGGGGAGCTGTTTTTT. The encoded protein is CASSLVLSVGELFF.

This clonotype was detected many times. The V gene is TRBV19, the J gene TRBJ2-1; 14 bases are shared with TRBD2. Germline assignment: CDR1 LNHDA and CDR2 SQIVND (reference sequence). The trim removed 3 bases at V and 14 bases at J, leaving 6 bases unmatched. This CDR3 contains 14 residues. CDR3 bases: TGTGCCAGTAGTATTCGTGAGACTAGCGGGAGGGAGTTCTTC. Protein product: CASSIRETSGREFF.

This clonotype occurred many times. The chain joins TRBV7-9 to TRBJ1-5; D is unresolved. Trimming shortened V by 8 bases and J by 9 bases, and 11 bases separated the two germline ends. Germline CDR1 reads SEHNR; CDR2 reads FQNEAQ (reference sequence). The CDR3 is 11 residues long. The CDR3 loop reads CASRGGGPQHF. The DNA for the CDR3 is TGTGCCAGCCGTGGCGGCGGGCCCCAGCATTTT.

Ten or more counts support this clonotype. This chain joins TRBV24-1 and TRBJ2-1; a weak D match, TRBD2 (6 bases). This CDR3 is 16 amino acids long. V was clipped by 4 bases and J by 2 bases, with 14 bases between them. The germline V gene has CDR1 KGHDR and CDR2 SFDVKD. The CDR3 spells CATSEGSSVTYNEQFF. As DNA, the CDR3 is TGTGCCACCAGTGAGGGATCTAGCGTAACCTACAATGAGCAGTTCTTC.

This clonotype showed up many times. J is TRBJ2-7 and V is TRBV19; 11 bases map to TRBD2. Germline V CDR1 and CDR2: LNHDA, SQIVND (reference sequence). The length of the CDR3 is 17 residues. After removal of 3 bases from V and 4 bases from J, the junction contained 11 bases not matched to a gene. The CDR3 loop reads CASSMQLAGAQVYEQYF. Written as DNA, the CDR3 is TGTGCCAGTAGTATGCAACTAGCGGGAGCGCAAGTGTACGAGCAGTACTTC.

In this sample, this clonotype turned up many times. The chain has TRBV24-1 and TRBJ2-1; D possibly matches TRBD1 or TRBD2 (5 bases each). Germline CDR1 KGHDR, CDR2 SFDVKD. The V and J ends lost 0 bases and 2 bases respectively, with 16 bases between them. This CDR3 region has 18 residues. The CDR3 here is CATSDLPGPGTTYNEQFF. In DNA, the CDR3 is TGTGCCACCAGTGATTTGCCGGGGCCGGGAACTACCTACAATGAGCAGTTCTTC.

This clonotype came up many times. This chain links TRBV7-3 with TRBJ1-6, with D maybe TRBD1 (5 bases). With 1 base removed from V and 5 bases from J, the gap between germline ends came to 9 bases. The CDR3 runs to 15 residues. Germline assignment: CDR1 SGHTA and CDR2 FQGTGA. This chain's CDR3 is CASSLRGFNNSPLHF. DNA of the CDR3: TGTGCCAGCAGCTTAAGGGGGTTTAATAATTCACCCCTCCACTTT.

A word on this clonotype: A read error is possible here, since a much larger clone lies one base away. The chain uses TRBV5-4 and TRBJ2-7; TRBD2 matches 11 bases. From germline, CDR1 is SGHNT and CDR2 YYREEE (reference sequence). The CDR3 is 14 amino acids. CDR3 in DNA: TGTGCCAGCAGCCCGACTAGCGGGACTTACGGGCAGTACTTC. As protein: CASSPTSGTYGQYF. Full variable domain (rest looked up from reference TRBV5-4 and TRBJ2-7): ETGVTQSPTHLIKTRGQQVTLRCSSQSGHNTVSWYQQALGQGPQFIFQYYREEENGRGNFPPRFSGLQFPNYSSELNVNALELDDSALYLCASSPTSGTYGQYFGPGTRLTVT.

This clonotype was observed at least ten times. V gene TRBV13 combines with J gene TRBJ1-1; TRBD1 agrees at 10 bases. The germline CDR1 and CDR2 sequences are PRHDT and FYEKMQ (reference sequence). V lost 4 bases and J lost 4; bases outside the gene matches: 3. The CDR3 runs 14 residues. CDR3 bases: TGTGCCAGCAGCTCCCGGACAGGGGGCACTGAAGCTTTCTTT. Its translation: CASSSRTGGTEAFF.

This clonotype was observed at least ten times. The J gene is TRBJ1-2, the V gene TRBV19, with D maybe TRBD1 (5 bases). V was pared by 6 bases and J by 4 bases, with 15 bases between. This CDR3 contains 14 residues. Germline CDR1 is LNHDA and CDR2 is SQIVND (reference sequence). CDR3 sequence: CASRRDFNSYGYTF. The CDR3 DNA reads TGTGCCAGTAGGAGGGACTTTAACAGCTATGGCTACACCTTC.

This clonotype appeared many times. The junction does not match germline at one end; this may be a read error. J is TRBJ2-1 and V is TRBV10-3; the match to TRBD1 covers 9 bases. Germline V gene lookup returns CDR1 ENHRY and CDR2 SYGVKD. There are 15 residues in the CDR3. CDR3 protein: CAISASGTGSNERFF. The CDR3 DNA is TGTGCCATCAGTGCGTCCGGGACAGGGTCCAATGAGCGGTTCTTC.

This clonotype was observed many times. The chain has TRBV6-5 and TRBJ1-1, with D tentatively TRBD1 (5 bases). The ends were cut back, 2 bases at V and 5 bases at J, with 12 bases in the middle. This CDR3 is 14 amino acids long. Per germline, CDR1 MNHEY and CDR2 SVGAGI. Here the CDR3 DNA reads TGTGCCAGCAGTTACAGGACCGAGGGGACTGAAGCTTTCTTT. It translates to CASSYRTEGTEAFF.

This clonotype was found many times. The chain carries TRBV11-1 and TRBJ2-4; TRBD1 aligns across 8 bases. After removal of 0 bases from V and 7 bases from J, the junction contained 5 bases not matched to a gene. Germline lookup yields CDR1 SGHAT and CDR2 FQDESV (reference sequence). This CDR3 region has 15 residues. The CDR3 region has the DNA TGTGCCAGCAGCTTAGCCCCGGGACAGGTCAACATTCAGTACTTC. This gives the protein CASSLAPGQVNIQYF. Supplemented by reference TRBV11-1 and TRBJ2-4, the full variable domain reads EAEVAQSPRYKITEKSQAVAFWCDPISGHATLYWYRQILGQGPELLVQFQDESVVDDSQLPKDRFSAERLKGVDSTLKIQPAELGDSAMYLCASSLAPGQVNIQYFGAGTRLSVL.

The sample holds many counts of this clonotype. The chain links TRBV5-1 to TRBJ2-7; TRBD1 or TRBD2 may be the D gene (6 bases each). The length of the CDR3 is 17 residues. Germline-derived CDR1 and CDR2 are SGHRS and YFSETQ. V was cut by 3 bases and J by 2 bases, with 21 bases left in between. CDR3 coding DNA: TGCGCCAGCAGCTCCATTTCGACAGGAGGGCCGGCCTACGAGCAGTACTTC. The encoded protein is CASSSISTGGPAYEQYF.

The sample holds many counts of this clonotype. This sequence joins TRBV6-5 and TRBJ2-1; D remains unclear. CDR3 length: 14 residues. Germline V gives CDR1 MNHEY, CDR2 SVGAGI. Trimming cost V 0 bases and J 7 bases, with 10 bases left between them. The CDR3 sequence: CASSYSPWMNEQFF. As DNA, the CDR3 is TGTGCCAGCAGTTACTCGCCTTGGATGAATGAGCAGTTCTTC.

This clonotype was recorded at least ten times. J is TRBJ2-6 and V is TRBV19; TRBD1 is a possible D gene (6 bases). Trimming shortened V by 2 bases and J by 4 bases, and 12 bases separated the two germline ends. Germline V CDR1 and CDR2: LNHDA, SQIVND (reference sequence). This CDR3 has 16 amino acids. The CDR3 DNA is TGTGCCAGTAGTATATTGTACAGGGTAGGGGCCAACGTCCTGACTTTC. It encodes CASSILYRVGANVLTF.

About this clonotype itself: A read error is possible here, since a much larger clone lies one base away. This chain connects TRBV12-3 or TRBV12-4 to TRBJ1-5; D not certain. This CDR3 comprises 12 residues. This CDR3 is CACSFRGQPQHF. CDR3 DNA: TGTGCCTGCAGTTTCCGAGGTCAGCCCCAGCATTTT.

This clonotype was detected many times. The CDR3 bases are TGTGCCAGCAGCTTAGCAGGATTAGGGACTGAAGCTTTCTTT. Translating gives CASSLAGLGTEAFF. This sequence joins TRBV7-9 and TRBJ1-1; D uncertain. The V gene's germline CDR1 is SEHNR and CDR2 FQNEAQ (reference sequence). The V end was cut by 0 bases, the J end by 5 bases, with 10 bases between. This CDR3 is built from 14 residues. Together with reference TRBV7-9 and TRBJ1-1, the CDR3 gives the full variable domain: DTGVSQNPRHKITKRGQNVTFRCDPISEHNRLYWYRQTLGQGPEFLTYFQNEAQLEKSRLLSDRFSAERPKGSFSTLEIQRTEQGDSAMYLCASSLAGLGTEAFFGQGTRLTVV.

This clonotype was counted a few times. The gene calls are TRBV7-9 and TRBJ2-1; 10 bases align to TRBD2. The J segment lost 14 bases and the V segment lost 4 bases, leaving 11 bases of the junction unmatched. This CDR3 is 14 amino acids long. The germline gives CDR1 SEHNR, CDR2 FQNEAQ (reference sequence). The CDR3 loop reads CASSYAAGGPSEFF. CDR3 nucleotide sequence: TGTGCCAGCAGCTACGCAGCGGGAGGGCCCAGTGAGTTCTTC.

This clonotype was recorded many times. The chain employs TRBV6-6 and TRBJ2-1; 8 nucleotides align to TRBD2. CDR1 and CDR2 (germline): MNHNY, SVGAGI (reference sequence). The CDR3 contains 14 residues. The junction had 6 bases not matched to a gene; V was cut back by 4 bases and J by 7 bases. CDR3 coding DNA: TGTGCCAGCAGTTTACCGGGAGGGGTAAATGAGCAGTTCTTC. As protein: CASSLPGGVNEQFF.

This clonotype was seen repeatedly, ten times or more. In DNA form, the CDR3 reads TGTGCCAGCAGCTCCGCTAGCGGGAGGGCTGGAAATGAGCAGTTCTTC. Encoded protein: CASSSASGRAGNEQFF. The V call is TRBV7-2, the J call TRBJ2-1, with TRBD2 identical over 12 bases. Germline CDR1 reads SGHTA; CDR2 reads FQGNSA. The CDR3 runs to 16 residues. The trim removed 4 bases at V and 7 bases at J, leaving 8 bases unmatched.

As concerns this clonotype: A much larger clone sits a single nucleotide away, making a read error possible. The rearrangement joins TRBV7-3 to TRBJ1-1, with a weak D call TRBD1 (5 bases). The length of the CDR3 is 14 residues. Per germline, CDR1 SGHTA and CDR2 FQGTGA. This chain's CDR3 is CTSSLGLQNTEAFF. The CDR3 DNA reads TGTACCAGCAGCTTGGGACTCCAGAACACTGAAGCTTTCTTT.

Note on this clonotype: Possible read error: a much larger clone is one base away. The V call is TRBV12-3 or TRBV12-4, the J call TRBJ2-7, with TRBD1 matching 9 bases. J lost 6 bases, V lost 8 bases, and 11 bases had no gene match. The CDR3 is 14 amino acids. As DNA, the CDR3 is TGTGCCAGCGGTCTAACCGGGACAGGGTTCGAGCAGTACTTC. It yields the protein CASGLTGTGFEQYF.

In this sample, this clonotype turned up a few times. The chain has TRBV5-6 and TRBJ2-2; 7 bases fit TRBD2. CDR3 length: 20 residues. Germline V lookup: CDR1 SGHDT, CDR2 YYEEEE. V shed 0 bases, J shed 6 bases, and the junction held 20 bases outside the gene matches. The CDR3 bases are TGTGCCAGCAGCTTGGCCTGGGCGGGAGCGACCTCCGGGTCCGCCGGGGAGCTGTTTTTT. Its translation is CASSLAWAGATSGSAGELFF.

This clonotype was found many times. The rearrangement links TRBV20-1 to TRBJ1-4, with no clear D. This CDR3 spans 15 amino acids. The germline gives CDR1 DFQATT, CDR2 SNEGSKA (reference sequence). V dropped 1 base and J dropped 2 bases, with 11 bases sitting between them. CDR3 protein: CSARARDATNEKLFF. The CDR3 DNA follows: TGCAGTGCTAGAGCACGGGATGCGACTAATGAAAAACTGTTTTTT.